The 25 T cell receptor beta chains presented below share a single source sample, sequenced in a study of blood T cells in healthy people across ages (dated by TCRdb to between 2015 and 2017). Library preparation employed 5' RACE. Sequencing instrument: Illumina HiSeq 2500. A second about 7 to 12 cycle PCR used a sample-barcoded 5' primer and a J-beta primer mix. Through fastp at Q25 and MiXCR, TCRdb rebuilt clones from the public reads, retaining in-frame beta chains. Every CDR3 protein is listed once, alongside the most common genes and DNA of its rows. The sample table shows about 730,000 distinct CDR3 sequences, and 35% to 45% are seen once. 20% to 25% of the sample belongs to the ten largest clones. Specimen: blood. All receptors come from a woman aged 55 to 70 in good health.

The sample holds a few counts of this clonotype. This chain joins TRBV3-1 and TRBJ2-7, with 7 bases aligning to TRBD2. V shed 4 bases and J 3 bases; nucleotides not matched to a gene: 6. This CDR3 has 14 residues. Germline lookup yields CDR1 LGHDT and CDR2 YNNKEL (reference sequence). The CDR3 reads CASSPVGGIYEQYF. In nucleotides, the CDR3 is TGTGCCAGCAGCCCCGTCGGGGGGATCTACGAGCAGTACTTC.

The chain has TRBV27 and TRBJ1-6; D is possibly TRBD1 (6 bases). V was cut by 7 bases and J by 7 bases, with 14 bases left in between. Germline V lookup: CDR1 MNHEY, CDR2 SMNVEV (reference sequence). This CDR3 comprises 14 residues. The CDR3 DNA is TGTGCCAGCACAGGGGAGGGTTCAAATTCACCCCTCCACTTT. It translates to CASTGEGSNSPLHF.

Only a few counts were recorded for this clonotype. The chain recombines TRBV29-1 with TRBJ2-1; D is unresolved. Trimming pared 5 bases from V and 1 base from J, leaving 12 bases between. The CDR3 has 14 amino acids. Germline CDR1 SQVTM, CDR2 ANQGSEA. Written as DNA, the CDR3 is TGCAGCGTTTCGAGGATGAGTTCCTACAATGAGCAGTTCTTC. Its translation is CSVSRMSSYNEQFF.

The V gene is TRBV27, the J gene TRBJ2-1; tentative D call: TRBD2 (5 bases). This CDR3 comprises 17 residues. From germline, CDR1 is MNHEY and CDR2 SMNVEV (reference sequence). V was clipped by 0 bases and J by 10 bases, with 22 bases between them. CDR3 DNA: TGTGCCAGCAGTTTATCTAGGGTGGACTGGCGGCCTATGGAGCAGTTCTTC. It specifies CASSLSRVDWRPMEQFF.

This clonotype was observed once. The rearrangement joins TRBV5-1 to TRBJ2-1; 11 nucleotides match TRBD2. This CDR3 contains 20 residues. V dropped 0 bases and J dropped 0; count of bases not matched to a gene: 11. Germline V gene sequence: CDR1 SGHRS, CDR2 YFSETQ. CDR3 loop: CASSLAEGTSGASSYNEQFF. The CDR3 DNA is TGCGCCAGCAGCTTGGCCGAAGGGACTAGCGGAGCCAGCTCCTACAATGAGCAGTTCTTC. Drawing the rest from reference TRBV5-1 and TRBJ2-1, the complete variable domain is KAGVTQTPRYLIKTRGQQVTLSCSPISGHRSVSWYQQTPGQGLQFLFEYFSETQRNKGNFPGRFSGRQFSNSRSEMNVSTLELGDSALYLCASSLAEGTSGASSYNEQFFGPGTRLTVL.

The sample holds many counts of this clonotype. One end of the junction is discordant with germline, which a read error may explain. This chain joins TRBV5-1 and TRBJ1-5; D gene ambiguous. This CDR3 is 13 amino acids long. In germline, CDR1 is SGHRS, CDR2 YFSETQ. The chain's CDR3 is CASSSDSNQPQHF. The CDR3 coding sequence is TGTGCCAGCAGCTCTGATAGCAATCAGCCCCAGCATTTT.

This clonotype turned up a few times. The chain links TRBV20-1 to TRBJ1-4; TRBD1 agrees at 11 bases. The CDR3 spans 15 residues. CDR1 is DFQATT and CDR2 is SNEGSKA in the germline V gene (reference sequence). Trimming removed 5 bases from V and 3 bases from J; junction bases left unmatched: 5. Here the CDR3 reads CSARDRGFPNEKLFF. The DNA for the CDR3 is TGCAGTGCTCGGGACAGGGGGTTCCCTAATGAAAAACTGTTTTTT.

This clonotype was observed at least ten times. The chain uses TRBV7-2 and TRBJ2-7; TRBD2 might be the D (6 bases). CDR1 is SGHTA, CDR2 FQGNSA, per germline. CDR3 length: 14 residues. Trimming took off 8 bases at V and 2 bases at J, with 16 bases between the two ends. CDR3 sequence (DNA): TGTGCCAGCTCTCAGGAGCGGGTTACCTACGAGCAGTACTTC. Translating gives CASSQERVTYEQYF.

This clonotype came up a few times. The CDR3: CSARQVYYEQYF. As DNA, the CDR3 is TGCAGTGCTCGACAGGTCTATTACGAGCAGTACTTC. The genes are TRBV20-1 and TRBJ2-7; a possible D gene is TRBD1 (6 bases). The CDR3 is 12 residues long. V was clipped by 5 bases and J by 4 bases, with 12 bases between them. Germline V lookup: CDR1 DFQATT, CDR2 SNEGSKA (reference sequence).

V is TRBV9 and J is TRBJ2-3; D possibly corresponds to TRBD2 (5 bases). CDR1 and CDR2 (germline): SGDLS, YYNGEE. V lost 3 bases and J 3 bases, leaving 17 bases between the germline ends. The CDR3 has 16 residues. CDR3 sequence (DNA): TGTGCCAGCAGCGAGAAACGGGGTGAGGGTACAGATACGCAGTATTTT. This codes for CASSEKRGEGTDTQYF.

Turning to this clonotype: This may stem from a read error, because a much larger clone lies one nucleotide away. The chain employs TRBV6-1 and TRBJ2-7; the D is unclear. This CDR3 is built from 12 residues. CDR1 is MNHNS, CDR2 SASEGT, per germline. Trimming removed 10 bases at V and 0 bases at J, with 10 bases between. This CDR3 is CAILPASYEQYF. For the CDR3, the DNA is TGTGCCATTCTGCCCGCCTCCTACGAGCAGTACTTC.

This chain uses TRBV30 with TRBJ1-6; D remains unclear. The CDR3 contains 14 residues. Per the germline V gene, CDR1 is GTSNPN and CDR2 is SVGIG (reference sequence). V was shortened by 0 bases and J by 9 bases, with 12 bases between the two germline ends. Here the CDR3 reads CAWSVQNGGSPLHF. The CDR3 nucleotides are TGTGCCTGGAGTGTTCAGAACGGCGGTTCACCCCTCCACTTT.

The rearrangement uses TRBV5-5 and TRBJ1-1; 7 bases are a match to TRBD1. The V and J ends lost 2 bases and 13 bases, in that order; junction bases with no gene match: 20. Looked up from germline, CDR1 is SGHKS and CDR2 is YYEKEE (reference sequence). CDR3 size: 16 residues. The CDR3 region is CASSLSPGTANTVVFF. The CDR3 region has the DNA TGTGCCAGCAGCTTATCTCCCGGGACAGCGAACACTGTAGTTTTCTTT.

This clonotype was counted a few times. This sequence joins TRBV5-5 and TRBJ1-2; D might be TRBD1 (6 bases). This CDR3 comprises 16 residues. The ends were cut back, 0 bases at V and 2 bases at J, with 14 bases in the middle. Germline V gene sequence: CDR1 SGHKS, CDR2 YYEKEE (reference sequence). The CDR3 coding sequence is TGTGCCAGCAGCTTGGGTGCGGACAGCCGGAACTATGGCTACACCTTC. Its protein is CASSLGADSRNYGYTF.

This CDR3 is CASSFEPGRLAGDRETQYF. CDR3 coding DNA: TGTGCCAGCAGTTTCGAACCTGGAAGACTAGCGGGGGACCGAGAGACCCAGTACTTC. The V and J genes are TRBV28 and TRBJ2-5; 12 nucleotides agree with TRBD2. The V segment lost 3 bases and the J segment 4 bases; nucleotides outside the gene matches: 15. The CDR3 consists of 19 residues. Germline V gives CDR1 MDHEN, CDR2 SYDVKM.

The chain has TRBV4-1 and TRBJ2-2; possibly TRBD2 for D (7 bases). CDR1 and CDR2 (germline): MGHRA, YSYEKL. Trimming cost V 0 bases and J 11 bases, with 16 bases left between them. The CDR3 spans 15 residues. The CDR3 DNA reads TGCGCCAGCAGCCAAGATTGGGGGGGCGGGAGCGAGCTGTTTTTT. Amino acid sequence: CASSQDWGGGSELFF.

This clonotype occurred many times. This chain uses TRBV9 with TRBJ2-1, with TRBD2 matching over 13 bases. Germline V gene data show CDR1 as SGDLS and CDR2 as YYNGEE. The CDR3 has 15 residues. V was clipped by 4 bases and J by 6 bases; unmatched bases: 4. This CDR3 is CASSPTSGRINEQFF. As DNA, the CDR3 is TGTGCCAGCAGCCCGACTAGCGGGAGGATCAATGAGCAGTTCTTC.

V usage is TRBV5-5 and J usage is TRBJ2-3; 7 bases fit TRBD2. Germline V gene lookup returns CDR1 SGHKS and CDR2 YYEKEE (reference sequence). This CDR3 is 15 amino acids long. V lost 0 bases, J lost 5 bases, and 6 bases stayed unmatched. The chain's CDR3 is CASSLARLAEDTQYF. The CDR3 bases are TGTGCCAGCAGCTTGGCCCGGCTAGCGGAAGATACGCAGTATTTT.

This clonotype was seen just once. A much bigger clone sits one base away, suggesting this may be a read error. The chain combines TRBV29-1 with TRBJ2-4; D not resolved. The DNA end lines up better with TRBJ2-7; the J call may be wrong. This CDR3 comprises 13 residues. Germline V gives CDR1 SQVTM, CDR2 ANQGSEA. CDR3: CSVIRDKNYEQYF. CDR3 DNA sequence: TGCAGCGTTATCCGCGACAAAAACTACGAGCAGTACTTC.

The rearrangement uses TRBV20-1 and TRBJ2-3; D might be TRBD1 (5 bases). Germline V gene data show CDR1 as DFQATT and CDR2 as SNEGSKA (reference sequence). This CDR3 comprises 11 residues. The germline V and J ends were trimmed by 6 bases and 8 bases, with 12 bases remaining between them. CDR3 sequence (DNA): TGCAGTGCCCTAACAGGAACTACGCAGTATTTT. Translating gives CSALTGTTQYF.

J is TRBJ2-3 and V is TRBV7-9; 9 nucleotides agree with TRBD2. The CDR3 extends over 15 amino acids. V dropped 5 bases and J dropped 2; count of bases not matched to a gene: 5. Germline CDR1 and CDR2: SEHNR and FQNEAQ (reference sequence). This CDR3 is CASSDRLAVTDTQYF. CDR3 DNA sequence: TGTGCCAGCAGCGACCGACTAGCGGTCACAGATACGCAGTATTTT.

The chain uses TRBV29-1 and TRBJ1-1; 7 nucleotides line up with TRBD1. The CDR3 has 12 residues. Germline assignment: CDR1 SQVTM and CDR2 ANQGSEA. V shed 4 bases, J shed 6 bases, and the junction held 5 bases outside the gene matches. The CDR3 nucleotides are TGCAGCGTTGTTACAGGGGTGGCTGAAGCTTTCTTT. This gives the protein CSVVTGVAEAFF.

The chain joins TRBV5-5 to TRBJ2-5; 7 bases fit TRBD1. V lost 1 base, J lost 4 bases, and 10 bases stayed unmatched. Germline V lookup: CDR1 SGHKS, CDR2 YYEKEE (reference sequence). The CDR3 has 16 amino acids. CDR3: CASSLSHGQATETQYF. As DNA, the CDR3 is TGTGCCAGCAGCTTGTCCCACGGACAGGCGACAGAGACCCAGTACTTC.

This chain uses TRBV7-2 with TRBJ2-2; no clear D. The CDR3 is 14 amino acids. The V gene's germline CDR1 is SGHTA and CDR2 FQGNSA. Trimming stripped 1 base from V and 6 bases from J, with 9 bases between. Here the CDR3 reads CASSLGAYAGELFF. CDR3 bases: TGTGCCAGCAGCTTAGGGGCCTACGCCGGGGAGCTGTTTTTT.

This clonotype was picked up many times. CDR3 amino acids: CASSQVTGRTYEQYF. CDR3 coding DNA: TGTGCCAGCAGCCAAGTTACTGGTCGGACCTACGAGCAGTACTTC. V usage is TRBV4-2 and J usage is TRBJ2-7; D not resolved. The V and J ends lost 1 base and 2 bases respectively, with 12 bases between them. Germline V gene sequence: CDR1 LGHNA, CDR2 YNFKEQ. The CDR3 contains 15 residues.